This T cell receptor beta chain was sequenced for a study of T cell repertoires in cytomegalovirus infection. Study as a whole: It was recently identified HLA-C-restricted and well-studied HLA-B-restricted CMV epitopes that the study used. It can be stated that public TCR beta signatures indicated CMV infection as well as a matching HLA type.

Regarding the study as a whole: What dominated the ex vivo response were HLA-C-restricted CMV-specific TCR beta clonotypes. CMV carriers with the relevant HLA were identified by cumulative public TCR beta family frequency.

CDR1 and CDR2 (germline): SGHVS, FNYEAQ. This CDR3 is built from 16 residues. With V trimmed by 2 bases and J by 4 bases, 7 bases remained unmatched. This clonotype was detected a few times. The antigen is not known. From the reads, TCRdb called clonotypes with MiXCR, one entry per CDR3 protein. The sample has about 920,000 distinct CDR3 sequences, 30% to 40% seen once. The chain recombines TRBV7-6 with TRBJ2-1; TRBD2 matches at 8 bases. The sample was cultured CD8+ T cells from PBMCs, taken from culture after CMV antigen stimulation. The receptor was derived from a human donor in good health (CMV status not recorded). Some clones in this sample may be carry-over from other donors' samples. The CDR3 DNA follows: TGTGCCAGCAGCTTACGAGCGGGGGCCTTATACAATGAGCAGTTCTTC. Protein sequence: CASSLRAGALYNEQFF. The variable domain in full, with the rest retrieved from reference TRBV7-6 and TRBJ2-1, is GAGVSQSPRYKVTKRGQDVALRCDPISGHVSLYWYRQALGQGPEFLTYFNYEAQQDKSGLPNDRFSAERPEGSISTLTIQRTEQRDSAMYRCASSLRAGALYNEQFFGPGTRLTVL.